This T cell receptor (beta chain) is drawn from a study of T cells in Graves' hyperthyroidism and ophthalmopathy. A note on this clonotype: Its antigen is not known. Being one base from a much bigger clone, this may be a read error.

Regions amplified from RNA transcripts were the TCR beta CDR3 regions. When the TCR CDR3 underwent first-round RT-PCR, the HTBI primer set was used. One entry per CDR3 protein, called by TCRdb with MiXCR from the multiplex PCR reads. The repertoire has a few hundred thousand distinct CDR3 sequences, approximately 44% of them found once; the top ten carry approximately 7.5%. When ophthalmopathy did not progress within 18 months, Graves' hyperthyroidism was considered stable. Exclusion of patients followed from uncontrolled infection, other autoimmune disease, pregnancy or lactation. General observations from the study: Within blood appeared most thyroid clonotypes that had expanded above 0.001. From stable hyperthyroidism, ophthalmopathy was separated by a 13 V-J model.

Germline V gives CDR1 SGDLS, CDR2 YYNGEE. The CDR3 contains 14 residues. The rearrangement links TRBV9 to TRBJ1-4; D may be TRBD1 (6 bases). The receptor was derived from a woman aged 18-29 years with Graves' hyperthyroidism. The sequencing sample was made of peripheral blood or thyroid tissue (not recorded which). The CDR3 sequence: CARSVSTDRQKLFF. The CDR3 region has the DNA TGTGCCCGCAGCGTTTCCACCGACAGGCAGAAACTGTTTTTT.